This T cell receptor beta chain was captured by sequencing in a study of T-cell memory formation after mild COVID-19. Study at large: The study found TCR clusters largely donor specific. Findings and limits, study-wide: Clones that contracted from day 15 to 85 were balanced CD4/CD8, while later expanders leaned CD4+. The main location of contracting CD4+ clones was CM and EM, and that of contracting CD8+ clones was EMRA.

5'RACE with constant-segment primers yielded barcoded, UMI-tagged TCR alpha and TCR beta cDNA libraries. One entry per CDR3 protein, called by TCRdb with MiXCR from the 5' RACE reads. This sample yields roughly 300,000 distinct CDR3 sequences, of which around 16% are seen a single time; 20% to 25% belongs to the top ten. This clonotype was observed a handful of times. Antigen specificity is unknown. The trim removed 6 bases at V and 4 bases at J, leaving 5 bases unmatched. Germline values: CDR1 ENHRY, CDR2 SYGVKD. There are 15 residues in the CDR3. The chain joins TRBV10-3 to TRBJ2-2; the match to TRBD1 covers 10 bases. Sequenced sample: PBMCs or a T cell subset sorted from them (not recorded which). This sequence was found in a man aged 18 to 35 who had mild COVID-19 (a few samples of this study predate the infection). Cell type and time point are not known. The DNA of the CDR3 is TGTGCCATCAGCAGACAGGGGGCACCCACCGGGGAGCTGTTTTTT. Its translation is CAISRQGAPTGELFF.